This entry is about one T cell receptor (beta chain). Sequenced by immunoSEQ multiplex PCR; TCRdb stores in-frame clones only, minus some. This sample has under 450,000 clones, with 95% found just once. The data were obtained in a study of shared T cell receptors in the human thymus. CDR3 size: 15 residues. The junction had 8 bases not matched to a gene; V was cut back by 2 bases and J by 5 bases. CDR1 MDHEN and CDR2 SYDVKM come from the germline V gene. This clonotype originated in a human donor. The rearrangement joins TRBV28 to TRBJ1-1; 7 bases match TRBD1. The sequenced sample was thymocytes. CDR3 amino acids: CASSLDRERGTEAFF. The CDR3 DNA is TGTGCCAGCAGTTTAGACAGGGAGAGGGGAACTGAAGCTTTCTTT.